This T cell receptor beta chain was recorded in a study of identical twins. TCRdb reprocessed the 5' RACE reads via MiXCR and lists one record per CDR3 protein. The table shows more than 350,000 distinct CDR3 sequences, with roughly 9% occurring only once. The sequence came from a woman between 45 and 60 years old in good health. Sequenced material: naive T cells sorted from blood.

In nucleotides, the CDR3 is TGTGCCAGCAGCGGCCCGACAGGGTCAGAGACCCAGTACTTC. Its translation is CASSGPTGSETQYF. The V call is TRBV7-9, the J call TRBJ2-5; 7 bases map to TRBD1. CDR1 is SEHNR, CDR2 FQNEAQ, per germline (reference sequence). J was trimmed by 4 bases and V by 5 bases; bases with no gene match: 7. This CDR3 comprises 14 residues.